This TCR beta chain is from a study of OX40 agonist ivuxolimab in advanced cancers. Study summary: Participants, 80% to 90% male, averaged roughly 59 years of age, ranging from about 23 to 90. Two cutaneous melanoma patients and one hepatocellular carcinoma patient, three in all, had partial responses.

Data came from immunoSEQ multiplex PCR; TCRdb stores just in-frame clones and leaves some out. The sample holds approximately 58,000 clones, 84% seen once. Autoimmune disease history or systemic immunosuppression meant exclusion. This CDR3 has 14 residues. Germline V gene sequence: CDR1 SGDLS, CDR2 YYNGEE. V was cut by 4 bases and J by 3 bases, with 13 bases left in between. This clonotype was obtained from an adult with an advanced solid tumor such as melanoma, head and neck, liver or kidney cancer. V usage is TRBV9 and J usage is TRBJ2-5; D might be TRBD1 or TRBD2, each matching 5 bases. Specimen: CD4+ or CD8+ T cells sorted from blood, collected in a trial of the OX40 agonist ivuxolimab. CDR3 sequence reads: CASSPAGAEETQYF. Here the CDR3 DNA reads TGTGCCAGCAGCCCCGCCGGGGCGGAAGAGACCCAGTACTTC.